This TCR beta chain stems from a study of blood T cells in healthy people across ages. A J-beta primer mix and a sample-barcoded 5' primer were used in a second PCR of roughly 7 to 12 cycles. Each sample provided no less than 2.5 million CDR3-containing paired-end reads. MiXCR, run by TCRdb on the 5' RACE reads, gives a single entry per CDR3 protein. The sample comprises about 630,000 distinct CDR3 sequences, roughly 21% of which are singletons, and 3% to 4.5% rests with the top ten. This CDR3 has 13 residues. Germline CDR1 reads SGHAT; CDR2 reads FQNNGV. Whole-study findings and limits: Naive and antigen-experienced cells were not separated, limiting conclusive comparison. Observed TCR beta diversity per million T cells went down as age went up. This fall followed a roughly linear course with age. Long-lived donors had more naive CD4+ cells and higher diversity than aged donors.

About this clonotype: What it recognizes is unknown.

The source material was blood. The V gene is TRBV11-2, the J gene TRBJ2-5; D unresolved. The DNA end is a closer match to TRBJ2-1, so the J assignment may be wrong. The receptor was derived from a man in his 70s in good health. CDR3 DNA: TGTGCCAGCAGCTTAGCGGCTTACGATGAGCAGTTCTTC. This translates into CASSLAAYDEQFF.